This TCR beta chain derives from a study of T-cell reconstitution after alpha-beta-depleted transplantation in children. Unique molecular identifiers were used to barcode this TCRbeta library. Via MiXCR, TCRdb re-called the PCR reads, giving one row per CDR3 protein. Of approximately 490,000 distinct CDR3 sequences in the sample, about 12% are singletons; the top ten hold about 5.6%. This CDR3 has 17 amino acids. Trimming took 2 bases from V and 1 from J; bases not matched to a gene: 8. Germline assignment: CDR1 KGHSH and CDR2 LQKENI. This sequence joins TRBV18 and TRBJ2-5, with 9 nucleotides matching TRBD1. The receptor was isolated from a human donor who donated a stem cell graft to a child with combined immunodeficiency. Here the sequenced sample was PBMCs from the stem cell graft donor, taken from the stem cell graft. The CDR3 sequence is CASSPSGQGLGQETQYF. CDR3 nucleotide sequence: TGTGCCAGCTCACCATCGGGACAGGGATTAGGCCAAGAGACCCAGTACTTC.